These T cell receptor beta chains were read from a single sample in a study of blood T cell repertoires in COVID-19. Profiled with immunoSEQ multiplex PCR; TCRdb holds only in-frame clones, not every one. The data show around 150,000 clones, 80% to 90% seen once. Sequenced sample: peripheral blood. The receptors shown here come from a man aged 65 to 79 with acute or convalescent COVID-19. Each CDR3 is given with its conserved first and last residue. D genes are given only for firm matches. A row's size may be missing; if present it is once, few, many or a size class.

>TRBJ1-5|TRBV6-2/TRBV6-3|few|TRBD1
TGTGCCAGCAGCCTTGGGACAGGGTTGACTCAGCCCCAGCATTTT
CASSLGTGLTQPQHF
>TRBJ1-1|TRBV27|.|TRBD1
TGTGCCAGCAGTTTAGCCGACAGGGGAGGGCGGGCTTTCTTT
CASSLADRGGRAFF
>TRBJ1-2|TRBV7-2|few|.
TGTGCCAGCAGCTTAGGAATTACTGACTATGGCTACACCTTC
CASSLGITDYGYTF
>TRBJ1-1|TRBV7-2|.|.
TGTGCCAGCAGCTTCGGACTATTGAACACTGAAGCTTTCTTT
CASSFGLLNTEAFF
>TRBJ1-5|TRBV29-1|.|.
TGCAGCGTTACGCTAGACAGTTCCAATCAGCCCCAGCATTTT
CSVTLDSSNQPQHF
>TRBJ2-3|TRBV7-8|.|TRBD2
TGTGCCAGCAGCCTTACGACTAGCGGGCGGGATACGCAGTATTTT
CASSLTTSGRDTQYF
>TRBJ2-6|TRBV27|.|.
TGTGCCAGCAGTAAGGACTGGGTTCCCTCTGGGGCCAACGTCCTGACTTTC
CASSKDWVPSGANVLTF
>TRBJ1-3|TRBV3-1/TRBV3-2|.|.
TGTGCCAGCAGCCAAGGGGGGGCTGGAAACACCATATATTTT
CASSQGGAGNTIYF
>TRBJ2-3|TRBV4-1|.|TRBD2
TGCGCCAGCAGCCAAGTCCTAACGGCGGGAGGCCCAGATACGCAGTATTTT
CASSQVLTAGGPDTQYF
>TRBJ1-2|TRBV5-8|.|.
TGTGCCAGCAGCTTGGGAGGACAGTTTTGGTCCGGCTACACCTTC
CASSLGGQFWSGYTF
>TRBJ2-1|TRBV3-1/TRBV3-2|.|TRBD2
TGTGCCAGCAGCAACCGGGGGCTAGCGGGAGGGTTTAATGAGCAGTTCTTC
CASSNRGLAGGFNEQFF
>TRBJ1-1|TRBV19|.|.
TGTGCCAGTAGTATAGGAGCCACTGAAGCTTTCTTT
CASSIGATEAFF
>TRBJ1-5|TRBV19|.|.
TGTGCCAGTAGTATCACTAGCAGCAATCAGCCCCAGCATTTT
CASSITSSNQPQHF
>TRBJ2-3|TRBV12-3/TRBV12-4|.|.
TGTGCCAGCGGGAGGGGGGGGACAGATACGCAGTATTTT
CASGRGGTDTQYF
>TRBJ2-5|TRBV19|.|.
TGTGCCAGTAGTCTCCTCCTGACAGGAGAAGAGACCCAGTACTTC
CASSLLLTGEETQYF
>TRBJ2-5|TRBV11-1|.|.
TGTGCCAGCAGCCCGTCGACTAGTGAAGAGACCCAGTACTTC
CASSPSTSEETQYF
>TRBJ2-1|TRBV7-2|.|.
TGTGCCAGCAGCTTAAGGACAGTGTATGATGAGCAGTTCTTC
CASSLRTVYDEQFF
>TRBJ2-7|TRBV27|once|.
TGTGCCAGCAGTTTCTTAGGGGAATCCTACGAGCAGTACTTC
CASSFLGESYEQYF
>TRBJ2-3|TRBV28|.|.
TGTGCCAGCAAAATAGGCGGGGGCTCTATCACAGATACGCAGTATTTT
CASKIGGGSITDTQYF
>TRBJ2-3|TRBV19|.|TRBD2
TGTGCCAGTAGTGGGGGAGTGGGCGGGAGTACAGATACGCAGTATTTT
CASSGGVGGSTDTQYF
>TRBJ1-5|TRBV19|.|.
TGTGCCAGTAGGAGAGACAGGTTATGGAATCAGCCCCAGCATTTT
CASRRDRLWNQPQHF
>TRBJ2-2|TRBV19|.|TRBD2
TGTGCCAGTAGTATAGGAAGCGGGAGGGCCATCGGGGAGCTGTTTTTT
CASSIGSGRAIGELFF
>TRBJ1-1|TRBV9|.|.
TGTGCCAGCAGCGACGGCAGGGGATGGACTGAAGCTTTCTTT
CASSDGRGWTEAFF
>TRBJ2-3|TRBV11-3|.|TRBD2
TGTGCCAGCAGCTTAGGCCTAGCGGGAAACACAGATACGCAGTATTTT
CASSLGLAGNTDTQYF
>TRBJ2-1|TRBV7-7|.|.
TGTGCTAGCAGCTGGTCACAGGGAATCGGGAATGAGCAGTTCTTC
CASSWSQGIGNEQFF
>TRBJ2-3|TRBV24-1|.|TRBD2
TGTGCCACCAGTGATACAAGCGGGAGGGGAGATACGCAGTATTTT
CATSDTSGRGDTQYF
>TRBJ2-1|TRBV10-2|.|TRBD1
TGCGCCAGCACCGTGGACAGGAGCTCCTACAATGAGCAGTTCTTC
CASTVDRSSYNEQFF
>TRBJ2-1|TRBV5-8|.|.
TGTGCCAGCAGCTTGGCTCAGCGGCCCACCTACAATGAGCAGTTCTTC
CASSLAQRPTYNEQFF
>TRBJ2-5|TRBV5-1|.|.
TGCGCCAGCAGCCGTTCAGGGGAGACCCAGTACTTC
CASSRSGETQYF
>TRBJ2-2|TRBV25-1|few|.
TGTGCCAGCAGTGCGGGCAGGGACACCGGGGAGCTGTTTTTT
CASSAGRDTGELFF
>TRBJ2-5|TRBV7-2|.|TRBD2
TGTGCCAGCAGCCCAGGGACTATCCACGACCAACAAGAGACCCAGTACTTC
CASSPGTIHDQQETQYF
>TRBJ2-7|TRBV28|medium-sized|.
TGTGCCAGCAGTTTGGCCGACAGGCTGGCCTACGAGCAGTACTTC
CASSLADRLAYEQYF
>TRBJ1-2|TRBV27|.|.
TGTGCCAGCCGGGGGGGGGCCGGGGTTAGGCATGGCTACACCTTC
CASRGGAGVRHGYTF
>TRBJ2-7|TRBV6-5|few|.
TGTGCCAGCAGTTACGACCAGGGACTCCTTGGGTACGAGCAGTACTTC
CASSYDQGLLGYEQYF
>TRBJ2-1|TRBV14|.|TRBD2
TGTGCCAGCAGCCAAAGGACTAGCGGGACCTACAATGAGCAGTTCTTC
CASSQRTSGTYNEQFF
>TRBJ2-1|TRBV7-2|.|.
TGTGCCAGCAGCTTAGAGGCTAGCCTAGGACGCGAGCAGTTCTTC
CASSLEASLGREQFF
>TRBJ2-1|TRBV19|.|.
TGTGCCAGTCCCCGCGACAATGAGCAGTTCTTC
CASPRDNEQFF
>TRBJ2-3|TRBV5-1|.|TRBD2
TGCGCCAGCAGCTTGGGCCTAGCGGGAGGAGGGGGAGATACGCAGTATTTT
CASSLGLAGGGGDTQYF
>TRBJ2-2|TRBV24-1|.|.
TGTGCCACCAGTGATAGGGGAGGCGGGGAGCTGTTTTTT
CATSDRGGGELFF
>TRBJ2-1|TRBV6-5|.|TRBD1
TGTGCCAGCGAAGGGACAGGGGGCTATTACAATGAGCAGTTCTTC
CASEGTGGYYNEQFF
>TRBJ1-1|TRBV7-9|.|TRBD1
TGTGCCAGCAGCGAGGGACAGGCGAGGAACACTGAAGCTTTCTTT
CASSEGQARNTEAFF
>TRBJ1-5|TRBV15|.|.
TGTGCCACCAGCAAAGGAGGCGGGGCAAACAATCAGCCCCAGCATTTT
CATSKGGGANNQPQHF
>TRBJ2-3|TRBV6-2/TRBV6-3|.|TRBD2
TGTGCCAGCAGTTACGGACTAGCGGGAGTAGATACGCAGTATTTT
CASSYGLAGVDTQYF
>TRBJ2-1|TRBV6-2/TRBV6-3|.|TRBD2
TGTGCCAGCACCCCACTAACTAGCGGGATCTACAATGAGCAGTTCTTC
CASTPLTSGIYNEQFF
>TRBJ1-1|TRBV6-2/TRBV6-3|.|.
TGTGCCAGCAGTTACGTCGGGGAGAACACTGAAGCTTTCTTT
CASSYVGENTEAFF
>TRBJ2-5|TRBV19|.|.
TGTGCCAGTAGTAGTCAAGGGTTGGGGCAACGGGAGACCCAGTACTTC
CASSSQGLGQRETQYF
>TRBJ1-3|TRBV6-6|once|.
TGTGCCAGCACCCGGGAGAATTACTCTGGAAACACCATATATTTT
CASTRENYSGNTIYF
>TRBJ2-3|TRBV11-1|.|TRBD2
TGTGCCAGCACGGGGGGGCGAACAGATACGCAGTATTTT
CASTGGRTDTQYF
>TRBJ2-1|TRBV10-3|.|TRBD2
TGTGCCATCAGTGAGGTGGGTGGCGGGAGGGGCTACAATGAGCAGTTCTTC
CAISEVGGGRGYNEQFF
>TRBJ1-1|TRBV2|few|.
TGTGCCGGGGGGTCGGGCTATGAAGCTTTCTTT
CAGGSGYEAFF
>TRBJ1-5|TRBV3-1/TRBV3-2|.|TRBD1
TGTGCCAGCAGCCCGGGACAGAATCAGCCCCAGCATTTT
CASSPGQNQPQHF
>TRBJ1-2|TRBV11-2|few|TRBD1
TGTGCCAGCAGCTCCCGGGACAGGGGGCCCAGCGAAGATGGCTACACCTTC
CASSSRDRGPSEDGYTF
>TRBJ2-7|TRBV7-9|.|TRBD2
TGTGCCAGCAGCTTAGTTGATCAAAGCGGGAGGGACCCCTACGAGCAGTACTTC
CASSLVDQSGRDPYEQYF
>TRBJ2-3|TRBV10-3|.|TRBD2
TGTGCCATCGCCCAACTAGCGGGCAGCACAGATACGCAGTATTTT
CAIAQLAGSTDTQYF
>TRBJ2-1|TRBV4-2|.|TRBD2
TGTGCCAGCAGCCAAACCAGGACTAGCGGGGGATTGCAGTTCTTC
CASSQTRTSGGLQFF
>TRBJ2-4|TRBV6-1|.|TRBD1
TGTGCCAGCAGTGAAGCGCCTGGGGGCGGGACAGGCTACAAAAACATTCAGTACTTC
CASSEAPGGGTGYKNIQYF
>TRBJ2-3|TRBV29-1|.|TRBD1
TGCAGCGTTAGACAGGGCGCAGATACGCAGTATTTT
CSVRQGADTQYF